This is a list of T cell receptor beta chains from one sample in a study. TCRdb independently ran MiXCR on the RT-PCR reads; one entry per CDR3 protein. The sample records about 700,000 distinct CDR3 sequences, about 14% being singletons. Specimen: memory CD4+ T cells from blood. The source is a female donor in good health, serving as a healthy control. CDR3s include the opening cysteine and the closing phenylalanine or tryptophan. D genes are given only for firm matches. Some rows have no size entry. The others give once, few or many, or a class for an expanded clone.

.,TRBV6-5,few,TRBJ1-1,TGTGCCAGCAGTTGGGTCATGAACACTGAAGCTTTCTTT,CASSWVMNTEAFF
.,TRBV9,few,TRBJ2-2,TGTGCCAGCAGCGTAGTAGGGGAAGGGGAGCTGTTTTTT,CASSVVGEGELFF
TRBD1,TRBV20-1,few,TRBJ1-1,TGCAGTGCTAGAACGCCGACAGGGAGGGGCACTGAAGCTTTCTTT,CSARTPTGRGTEAFF
TRBD2,TRBV12-3/TRBV12-4,many,TRBJ2-7,TGTGCCAGCAGTCAAGTGGGCGGGAGTAGGTCCTACGAGCAGTACTTC,CASSQVGGSRSYEQYF
.,TRBV29-1,few,TRBJ2-7,TGCAGCGTCCTCAGTGGTCCCTACGAGCAGTACTTC,CSVLSGPYEQYF
TRBD1,TRBV7-9,many,TRBJ2-1,TGTGCCAGCAGCTCGGACAGGGTGTATAAGTTCTTC,CASSSDRVYKFF
.,TRBV6-4,many,TRBJ1-5,TGTGCCAGCAGTGGCGCTTTACCGGTAACTAATCAGCCCCAGCATTTT,CASSGALPVTNQPQHF
.,TRBV12-3/TRBV12-4,.,TRBJ2-7,TGTGCCAGCAGTTTACTCAGCGGAGACTCCTACGAGCAGTACTTC,CASSLLSGDSYEQYF
.,TRBV20-1,many,TRBJ2-7,TGCAGTGCTAGCGGTCCCGTCTCCTACGAGCAGTACTTC,CSASGPVSYEQYF
.,TRBV6-5,many,TRBJ2-5,TGTGCCAGCAGTAAAACTAGGCATCAAGAGACCCAGTACTTC,CASSKTRHQETQYF
.,TRBV6-2/TRBV6-3,few,TRBJ1-1,TGTGCCAGCAGCCCTGAATACACTGAAGCTTTCTTT,CASSPEYTEAFF
.,TRBV15,few,TRBJ1-1,TGTGCCACCAGCAGGGACGGTAGTAACACTGAAGCTTTCTTT,CATSRDGSNTEAFF
TRBD1,TRBV5-1,few,TRBJ2-3,TGCGCCAGCAGCTTTGGGGACAGGGCGACAGATACGCAGTATTTT,CASSFGDRATDTQYF
.,TRBV12-3/TRBV12-4,few,TRBJ2-5,TGTGCCAGCGGGGGGGGGCCTGGGGAGACCCAGTACTTC,CASGGGPGETQYF
TRBD2,TRBV27,few,TRBJ2-5,TGTGCCACCCTGACCTATGGCGGGGGGTCGGAGACCCAGTACTTC,CATLTYGGGSETQYF
.,TRBV1,.,TRBJ1-5,TGCACCAGCAGCCCCAGGGTGGAGCAGCCCCAGCATTTT,CTSSPRVEQPQHF
.,TRBV4-2,.,TRBJ1-4,TGTGCCAGCAGCCAAGATCGGAGTAGGAAACTGTTTTTT,CASSQDRSRKLFF
.,TRBV7-9,few,TRBJ2-1,TGTGCCAGCAGCTCCGCGGGGTACAATGAGCAGTTCTTC,CASSSAGYNEQFF
.,TRBV12-3/TRBV12-4,.,TRBJ2-7,TGTGCCAGCAGCTCCAACTCGCTGAGGGTCCACGAGCAGTACTTC,CASSSNSLRVHEQYF